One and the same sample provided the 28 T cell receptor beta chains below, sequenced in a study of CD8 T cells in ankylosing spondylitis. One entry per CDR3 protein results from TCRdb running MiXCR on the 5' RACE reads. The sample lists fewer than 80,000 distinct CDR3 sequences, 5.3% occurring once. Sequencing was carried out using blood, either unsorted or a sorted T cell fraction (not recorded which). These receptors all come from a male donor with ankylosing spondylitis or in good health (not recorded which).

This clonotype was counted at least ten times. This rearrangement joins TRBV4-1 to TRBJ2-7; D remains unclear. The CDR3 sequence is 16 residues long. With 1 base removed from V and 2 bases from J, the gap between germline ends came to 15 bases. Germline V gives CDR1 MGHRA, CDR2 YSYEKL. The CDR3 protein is CASSQGPQIATYEQYF. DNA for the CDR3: TGCGCCAGCAGCCAAGGCCCGCAGATAGCCACCTACGAGCAGTACTTC.

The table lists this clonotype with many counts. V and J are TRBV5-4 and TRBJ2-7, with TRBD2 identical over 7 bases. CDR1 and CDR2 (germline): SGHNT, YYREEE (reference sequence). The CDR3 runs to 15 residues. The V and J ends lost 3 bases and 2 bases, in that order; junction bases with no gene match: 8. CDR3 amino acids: CASSWGGTGTYEQYF. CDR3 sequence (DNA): TGTGCCAGCAGCTGGGGGGGGACGGGTACCTACGAGCAGTACTTC.

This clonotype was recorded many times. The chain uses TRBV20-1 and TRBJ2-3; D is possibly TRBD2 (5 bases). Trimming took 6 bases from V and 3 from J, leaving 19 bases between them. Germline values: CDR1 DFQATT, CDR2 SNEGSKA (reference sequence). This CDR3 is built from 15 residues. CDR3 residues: CSAPWTLGGTDTQYF. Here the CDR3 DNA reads TGCAGTGCCCCTTGGACTCTAGGCGGGACAGATACGCAGTATTTT.

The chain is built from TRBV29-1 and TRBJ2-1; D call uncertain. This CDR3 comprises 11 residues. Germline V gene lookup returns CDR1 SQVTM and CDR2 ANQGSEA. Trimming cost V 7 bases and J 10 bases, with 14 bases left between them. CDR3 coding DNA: TGCAGCGGTGGTGGCCCGCAAGAGCAGTTCTTC. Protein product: CSGGGPQEQFF.

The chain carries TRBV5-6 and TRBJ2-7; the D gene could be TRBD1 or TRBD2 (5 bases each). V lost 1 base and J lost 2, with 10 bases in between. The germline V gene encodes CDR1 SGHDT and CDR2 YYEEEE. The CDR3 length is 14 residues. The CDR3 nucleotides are TGTGCCAGCAGCTTGATGGGGGTTACCTACGAGCAGTACTTC. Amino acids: CASSLMGVTYEQYF.

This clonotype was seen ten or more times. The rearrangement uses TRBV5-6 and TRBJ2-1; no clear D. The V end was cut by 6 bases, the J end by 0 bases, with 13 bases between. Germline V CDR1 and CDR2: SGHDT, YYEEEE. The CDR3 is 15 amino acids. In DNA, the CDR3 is TGTGCCAGCATCGAAGGGCAAGGCTCCTACAATGAGCAGTTCTTC. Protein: CASIEGQGSYNEQFF. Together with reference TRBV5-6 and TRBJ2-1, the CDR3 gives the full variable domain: DAGVTQSPTHLIKTRGQQVTLRCSPKSGHDTVSWYQQALGQGPQFIFQYYEEEERQRGNFPDRFSGHQFPNYSSELNVNALLLGDSALYLCASIEGQGSYNEQFFGPGTRLTVL.

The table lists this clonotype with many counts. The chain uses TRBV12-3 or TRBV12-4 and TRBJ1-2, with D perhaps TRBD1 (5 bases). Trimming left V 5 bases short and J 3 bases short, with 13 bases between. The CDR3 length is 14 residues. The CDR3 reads CASSLADRYYGYTF. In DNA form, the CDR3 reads TGTGCCAGCAGTCTGGCCGACAGATACTATGGCTACACCTTC.

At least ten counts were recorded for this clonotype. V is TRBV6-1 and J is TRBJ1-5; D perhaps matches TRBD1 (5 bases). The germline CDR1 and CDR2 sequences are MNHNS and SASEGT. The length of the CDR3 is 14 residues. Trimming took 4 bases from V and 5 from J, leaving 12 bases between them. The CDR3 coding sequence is TGTGCCAGCAGTGCCAGGGAAGGGTATCAGCCCCAGCATTTT. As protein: CASSAREGYQPQHF.

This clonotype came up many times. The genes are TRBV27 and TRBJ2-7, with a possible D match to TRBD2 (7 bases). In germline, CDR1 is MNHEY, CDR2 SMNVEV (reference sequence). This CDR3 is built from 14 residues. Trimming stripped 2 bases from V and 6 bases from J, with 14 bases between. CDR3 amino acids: CASSLRRGGVEQYF. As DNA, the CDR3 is TGTGCCAGCAGTTTAAGAAGGGGGGGGGTCGAGCAGTACTTC.

CDR3 sequence: CASNSHGRNEAFF. The CDR3 region has the DNA TGTGCCAGCAACTCACACGGTAGGAATGAAGCTTTCTTT. The chain couples TRBV28 to TRBJ1-1; unclear D gene. Germline V gives CDR1 MDHEN, CDR2 SYDVKM. The CDR3 runs 13 residues. Trimming took 7 bases from V and 7 from J, leaving 16 bases between them.

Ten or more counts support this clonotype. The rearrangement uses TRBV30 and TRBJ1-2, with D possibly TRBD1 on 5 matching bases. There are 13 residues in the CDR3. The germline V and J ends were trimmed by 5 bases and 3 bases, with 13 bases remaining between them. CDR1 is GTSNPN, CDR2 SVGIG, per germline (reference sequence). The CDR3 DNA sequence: TGTGCCTGGGCCGGGGGAGAATACTATGGCTACACCTTC. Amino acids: CAWAGGEYYGYTF.

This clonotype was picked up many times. The CDR3: CASSGSGTSGGRGYFYEQFF. CDR3 sequence (DNA): TGTGCCAGCAGTGGATCCGGGACTAGCGGGGGGCGGGGGTACTTTTATGAGCAGTTCTTC. The J gene is TRBJ2-1, the V gene TRBV25-1; TRBD2 agrees at 15 bases. The ends lost 4 bases at V and 8 bases at J; junction bases unmatched: 18. Germline CDR1 reads MGHDK; CDR2 reads SYGVNS. The CDR3 totals 20 residues. The variable domain in full, completed from reference TRBV25-1 and TRBJ2-1, reads EADIYQTPRYLVIGTGKKITLECSQTMGHDKMYWYQQDPGMELHLIHYSYGVNSTEKGDLSSESTVSRIRTEHFPLTLESARPSHTSQYLCASSGSGTSGGRGYFYEQFFGPGTRLTVL.

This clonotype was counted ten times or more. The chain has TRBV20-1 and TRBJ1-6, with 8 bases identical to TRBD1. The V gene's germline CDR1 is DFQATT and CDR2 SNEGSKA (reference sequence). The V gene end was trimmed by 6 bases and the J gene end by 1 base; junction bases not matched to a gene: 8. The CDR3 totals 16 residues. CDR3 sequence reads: CSAPTDRVSYNSPLHF. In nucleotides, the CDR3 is TGCAGTGCCCCGACGGACAGGGTGTCCTATAATTCACCCCTCCACTTT.

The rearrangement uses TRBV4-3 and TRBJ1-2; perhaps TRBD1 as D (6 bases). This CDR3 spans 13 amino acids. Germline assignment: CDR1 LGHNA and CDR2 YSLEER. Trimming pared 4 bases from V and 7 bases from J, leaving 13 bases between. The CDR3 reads CASSPQQGGGYTF. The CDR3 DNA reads TGCGCCAGCAGCCCTCAACAGGGAGGTGGCTACACCTTC.

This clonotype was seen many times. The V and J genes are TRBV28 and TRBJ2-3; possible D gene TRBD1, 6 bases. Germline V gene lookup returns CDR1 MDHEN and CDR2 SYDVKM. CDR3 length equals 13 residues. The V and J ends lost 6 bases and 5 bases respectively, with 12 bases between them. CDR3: CASRHPRGDTQYF. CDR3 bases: TGTGCCAGCAGACACCCCAGGGGAGATACGCAGTATTTT. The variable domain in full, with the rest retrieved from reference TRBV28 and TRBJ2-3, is DVKVTQSSRYLVKRTGEKVFLECVQDMDHENMFWYRQDPGLGLRLIYFSYDVKMKEKGDIPEGYSVSREKKERFSLILESASTNQTSMYLCASRHPRGDTQYFGPGTRLTVL.

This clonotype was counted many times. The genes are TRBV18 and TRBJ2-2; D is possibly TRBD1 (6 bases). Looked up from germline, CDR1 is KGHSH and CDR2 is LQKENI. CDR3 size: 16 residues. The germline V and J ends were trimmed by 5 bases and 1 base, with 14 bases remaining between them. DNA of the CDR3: TGTGCCAGCTCAGCACAGGGTTTCGGGAACACCGGGGAGCTGTTTTTT. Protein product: CASSAQGFGNTGELFF.

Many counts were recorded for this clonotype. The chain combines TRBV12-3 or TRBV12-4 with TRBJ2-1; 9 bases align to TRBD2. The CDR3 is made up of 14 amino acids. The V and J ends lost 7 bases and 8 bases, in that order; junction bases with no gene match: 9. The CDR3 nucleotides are TGTGCCAGCAAAAGGCTAGCGGGGATGTATGAGCAGTTCTTC. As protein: CASKRLAGMYEQFF.

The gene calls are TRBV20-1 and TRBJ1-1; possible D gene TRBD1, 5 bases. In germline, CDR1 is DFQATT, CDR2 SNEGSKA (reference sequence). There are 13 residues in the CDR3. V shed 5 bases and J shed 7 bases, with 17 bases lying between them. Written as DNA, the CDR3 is TGCAGTGCTTCTACGACGGTTGGGGGTGAAGCTTTCTTT. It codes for CSASTTVGGEAFF.

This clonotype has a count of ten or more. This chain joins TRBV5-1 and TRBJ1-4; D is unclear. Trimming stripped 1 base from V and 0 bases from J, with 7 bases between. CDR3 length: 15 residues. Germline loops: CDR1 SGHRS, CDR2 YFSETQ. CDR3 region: CASSLTGATNEKLFF. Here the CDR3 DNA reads TGCGCCAGCAGCTTGACTGGTGCAACTAATGAAAAACTGTTTTTT.

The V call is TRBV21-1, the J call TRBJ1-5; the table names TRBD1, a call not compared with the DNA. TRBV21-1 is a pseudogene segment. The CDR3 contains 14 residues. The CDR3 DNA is TGTGCCACCCCACAAGGGGACACCAATCAGCCCCAGCATTTT. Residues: CATPQGDTNQPQHF.

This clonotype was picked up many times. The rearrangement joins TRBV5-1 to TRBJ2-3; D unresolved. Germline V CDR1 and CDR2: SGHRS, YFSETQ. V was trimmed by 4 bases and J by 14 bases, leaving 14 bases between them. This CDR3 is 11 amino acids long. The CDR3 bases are TGCGCCAGCAGCCTGGACGATTTTGCGTATTTT. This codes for CASSLDDFAYF.

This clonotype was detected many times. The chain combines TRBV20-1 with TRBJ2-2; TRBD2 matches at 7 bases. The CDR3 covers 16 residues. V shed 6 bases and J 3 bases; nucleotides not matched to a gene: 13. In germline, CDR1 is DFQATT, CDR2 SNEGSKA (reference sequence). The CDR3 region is CSARLKRDWYTGELFF. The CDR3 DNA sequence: TGCAGTGCCCGGCTTAAGCGGGACTGGTACACCGGGGAGCTGTTTTTT.

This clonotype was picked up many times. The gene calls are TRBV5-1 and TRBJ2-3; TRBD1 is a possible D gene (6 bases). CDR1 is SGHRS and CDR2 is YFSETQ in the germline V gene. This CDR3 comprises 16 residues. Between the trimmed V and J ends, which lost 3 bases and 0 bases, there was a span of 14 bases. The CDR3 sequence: CASSSKQGSSTDTQYF. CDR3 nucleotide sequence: TGCGCCAGCAGCTCAAAACAGGGATCAAGCACAGATACGCAGTATTTT.

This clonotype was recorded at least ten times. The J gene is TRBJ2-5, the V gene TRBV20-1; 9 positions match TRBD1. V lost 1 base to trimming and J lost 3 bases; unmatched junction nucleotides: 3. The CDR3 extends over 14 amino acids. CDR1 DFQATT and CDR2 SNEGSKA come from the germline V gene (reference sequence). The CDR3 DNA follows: TGCAGTGCTAGAGGGACAGGGGTAAAAGAGACCCAGTACTTC. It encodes CSARGTGVKETQYF.

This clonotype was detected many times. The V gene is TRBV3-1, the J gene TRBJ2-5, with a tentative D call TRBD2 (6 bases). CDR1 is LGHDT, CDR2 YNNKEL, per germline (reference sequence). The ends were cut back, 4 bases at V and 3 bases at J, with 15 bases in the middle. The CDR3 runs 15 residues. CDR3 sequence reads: CASSLGGSGKETQYF. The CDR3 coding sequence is TGTGCCAGCAGCCTCGGAGGGAGCGGCAAAGAGACCCAGTACTTC.

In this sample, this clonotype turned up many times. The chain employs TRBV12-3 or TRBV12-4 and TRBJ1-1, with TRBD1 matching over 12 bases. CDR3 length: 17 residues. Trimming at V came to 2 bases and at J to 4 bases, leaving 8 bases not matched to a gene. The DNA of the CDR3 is TGTGCCAGCAGTTTACGGGACAGGGGGCGGGTAGGCACTGAAGCTTTCTTT. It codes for CASSLRDRGRVGTEAFF.

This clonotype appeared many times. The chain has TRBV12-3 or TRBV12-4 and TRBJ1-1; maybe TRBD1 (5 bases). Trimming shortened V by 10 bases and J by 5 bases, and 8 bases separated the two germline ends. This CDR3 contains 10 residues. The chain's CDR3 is CATRGTEAFF. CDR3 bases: TGTGCCACCCGGGGGACTGAAGCTTTCTTT.

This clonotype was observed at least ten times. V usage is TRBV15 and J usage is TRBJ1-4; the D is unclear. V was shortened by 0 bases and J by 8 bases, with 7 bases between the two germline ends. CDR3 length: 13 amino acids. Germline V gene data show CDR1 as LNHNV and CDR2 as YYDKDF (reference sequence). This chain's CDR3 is CATSRDQSEKLFF. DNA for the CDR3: TGTGCCACCAGCAGAGATCAAAGCGAAAAACTGTTTTTT.